Detailed here is one TCR beta chain. The specificity of this receptor is unknown. It has no much larger one-base neighbor in the sample; base qualities were not kept. This specimen belongs to a study of T cell changes during pregnancy in multiple sclerosis (dated by TCRdb to about 2019). About the investigation overall: In women with multiple sclerosis, the researchers looked at how the T cell repertoire shifted as pregnancy progressed.

Receptor libraries were prepared by the immunoSEQ multiplex PCR assay. Held by TCRdb, this immuneACCESS table contains in-frame sequences only and omits some clones. Under half of the omission traces to an unresolved V gene where checked; the cause of the rest is unknown. Recorded for this sample are roughly 100,000 clones; about 89% of them occurred a single time. The ten largest clonotypes hold around 1.6% of the sample. The TCR was taken from a female donor with multiple sclerosis, enrolled in a pregnancy study. The sequenced sample was peripheral blood, obtained before pregnancy.

The nucleotide sequence reads as follows: TGCGCCAGCACACCAGGGGGACAGACCTATGGCTACACCTTC. This yields the protein CASTPGGQTYGYTF. This sequence uses TRBV5-1 and TRBJ1-2, and 7 bases in between align with TRBD1. From the cysteine up to the phenylalanine, the CDR3 has a length of 14 residues. Only the CDR3 part of the read is kept: 42 bases, read in frame from the first base. V lost 6 bases and J lost 4 bases, and the count of bases not matched to a germline gene is 9. Sequences SGHRS (CDR1) and YFSETQ (CDR2) are obtained from the germline V gene.